One and the same sample provided the 7 T cell receptor beta chains below, sequenced in a study of high-grade serous ovarian cancer treatment subgroups. TCRdb keeps only in-frame clones here, not all; method: immunoSEQ multiplex PCR. The profile shows around 15,000 clones, roughly 67% of them singletons. Tumor samples were obtained before definitive surgery or chemotherapy. The sequencing input was tumor tissue. Source of these receptors: a human donor with high-grade serous ovarian cancer.

V gene TRBV6-5 combines with J gene TRBJ1-2, with 8 nucleotides matching TRBD1. Germline CDR1 is MNHEY and CDR2 is SVGAGI. V shed 5 bases, J shed 8 bases, and the junction held 13 bases outside the gene matches. This CDR3 region has 15 residues. The CDR3 DNA reads TGTGCCAGCAGTAGTTTCAGGGGGCGCGTCAAGGGCTACACCTTC. Its translation is CASSSFRGRVKGYTF.

The chain employs TRBV11-2 and TRBJ2-5; TRBD1 matches at 7 bases. This CDR3 contains 16 residues. CDR1 and CDR2 from the germline V gene are SGHAT and FQNNGV. The junction had 8 bases not matched to a gene; V was cut back by 4 bases and J by 0 bases. CDR3 in amino acids: CASSSGTDGYQETQYF. The CDR3 DNA sequence: TGTGCCAGCAGCTCGGGGACAGATGGGTACCAAGAGACCCAGTACTTC. Full variable domain (missing parts from reference TRBV11-2 and TRBJ2-5): EAGVAQSPRYKIIEKRQSVAFWCNPISGHATLYWYQQILGQGPKLLIQFQNNGVVDDSQLPKDRFSAERLKGVDSTLKIQPAKLEDSAVYLCASSSGTDGYQETQYFGPGTRLLVL.

This chain connects TRBV11-3 to TRBJ2-7; 9 bases agree with TRBD2. Unmatched junction bases numbered 7, after V lost 1 base and J lost 3 bases. This CDR3 comprises 16 residues. Germline CDR1 is SGHNT and CDR2 is YENEEA. The CDR3 bases are TGTGCCAGCAGCTTAGGGTCTAGCGGGGACGTCTACGAGCAGTACTTC. Encoded protein: CASSLGSSGDVYEQYF.

The CDR3 sequence is CASSLGVGTGNNEQFF. The CDR3 nucleotides read TGTGCCAGCAGCTTGGGGGTCGGGACAGGGAACAATGAGCAGTTCTTC. The V and J genes are TRBV5-5 and TRBJ2-1; 9 bases align to TRBD1. CDR3 length equals 16 residues. Germline V lookup: CDR1 SGHKS, CDR2 YYEKEE (reference sequence). The junction had 6 bases not matched to a gene; V was cut back by 0 bases and J by 5 bases.

Here the CDR3 reads CASSSHTGELFF. CDR3 nucleotide sequence: TGTGCCAGCAGCTCTCACACCGGGGAGCTGTTTTTT. The chain uses TRBV7-8 and TRBJ2-2; D call uncertain. The CDR3 contains 12 residues. The V gene's germline CDR1 is SGHVS and CDR2 FQNEAQ. Trimming removed 4 bases from V and 3 bases from J, with 3 bases in between.

This sequence joins TRBV4-3 and TRBJ2-3; D not resolved. Trimming pared 1 base from V and 4 bases from J, leaving 18 bases between. This CDR3 has 17 residues. Germline V gives CDR1 LGHNA, CDR2 YSLEER. Here the CDR3 reads CASSQVPSVRLPDTQYF. CDR3 in DNA: TGCGCCAGCAGCCAAGTGCCGAGCGTTCGTTTGCCAGATACGCAGTATTTT.

This clone was counted a few times. The V call is TRBV4-1, the J call TRBJ1-2, with TRBD1 as a possible D gene (5 bases). V was cut by 1 base and J by 6 bases, with 12 bases left in between. Germline CDR1 MGHRA, CDR2 YSYEKL. The CDR3 has 14 residues. The CDR3 here is CASSQGGRPDGYTF. CDR3 coding DNA: TGCGCCAGCAGCCAAGGGGGGAGGCCTGATGGCTACACCTTC.